This section outlines one T cell receptor beta chain sequence together with its context. Antigen: not known. This entry is derived from a study of T-cell memory formation after mild COVID-19. Looking at the study overall: Largely, TCR clusters stayed within a single donor. Study results and caveats: In second-wave clones peaking day 37, SARS-CoV-2 specificity remained unconfirmed. Pre-infection memory already had some responding clones, implying cross-reactive memory joined. Researchers report contracting CD4+ clones mostly in CM and EM, with CD8+ clones in EMRA.

A single record per CDR3 protein comes from TCRdb applying MiXCR to the 5' RACE reads. The repertoire holds roughly 200,000 distinct CDR3 sequences, with 20% to 25% as singletons. The CDR3 is made up of 13 amino acids. Looked up from germline, CDR1 is SQVTM and CDR2 is ANQGSEA. V gave up 5 bases and J gave up 8 bases, with 18 bases separating them. Input material: PBMCs or a T cell subset sorted from them (not recorded which). The J gene is TRBJ1-2, the V gene TRBV29-1; no firm D call. The receptor comes from an adult woman who had mild COVID-19 (a few samples of this study predate the infection). Cell type and time point are not known. CDR3 region: CSVPEPPTWGYTF. CDR3 coding DNA: TGCAGCGTTCCGGAGCCCCCCACGTGGGGCTACACCTTC. Supplemented by reference TRBV29-1 and TRBJ1-2, the full variable domain reads SAVISQKPSRDICQRGTSLTIQCQVDSQVTMMFWYRQQPGQSLTLIATANQGSEATYESGFVIDKFPISRPNLTFSTLTVSNMSPEDSSIYLCSVPEPPTWGYTFGSGTRLTVV.